The source of this T cell receptor beta chain is a study of T-cell memory formation after mild COVID-19. At the level of the study: Each donor largely had its own TCR clusters. Findings and caveats of the study: Certain responding clones were present in pre-infection memory, suggesting participation of cross-reactive memory.

TCR alpha and TCR beta cDNA libraries carrying sample barcodes and UMIs were produced by 5'RACE using constant-segment primers. Via MiXCR, TCRdb re-called the 5' RACE reads, giving one row per CDR3 protein. Altogether about 360,000 distinct CDR3 sequences are present, roughly 14% being singletons, with the ten largest covering roughly 22%. The germline V gene has CDR1 SGHTA and CDR2 FQGNSA. V was pared by 4 bases and J by 7 bases, with 4 bases of the junction left unmatched. The CDR3 runs 13 residues. At least ten counts were recorded for this clonotype. Its cognate antigen is unknown. This receptor was identified in a man aged 18 to 30 who had mild COVID-19 (a few samples of this study predate the infection). Cell type and time point are not known. Sequencing used PBMCs or a T cell subset sorted from them (not recorded which). This rearrangement joins TRBV7-2 to TRBJ1-5, with TRBD1 identical over 7 bases. The CDR3 protein is CASSSGQRQPQHF. CDR3 nucleotides: TGTGCCAGCAGCTCGGGACAGCGGCAGCCCCAGCATTTT.